A selection of T cell receptor beta chains follows, all from one sample in a study of blood T cell repertoires in COVID-19. Profiled with immunoSEQ multiplex PCR; TCRdb holds only in-frame clones, not every one. The sample consists of 25,000 to 35,000 clones, 80% to 90% of them appearing once. Sequences were obtained from peripheral blood. These receptors originate from a man older than 75 with acute or convalescent COVID-19. Each CDR3 is given with its conserved first and last residue. D genes are given only for firm matches. Expanded clones are given a class, and other clones once, few, many or no size at all.

j_gene: TRBJ2-1; v_gene: TRBV7-2; d_gene: .; abundance: once; CDR3nt: TGTGCCAGCAGCTTAGGGGGGGTGTCCTACAATGAGCAGTTCTTC; CDR3aa: CASSLGGVSYNEQFF
j_gene: TRBJ2-1; v_gene: TRBV6-4; d_gene: TRBD2; abundance: .; CDR3nt: TGTGCCAGCAGTGAGGAAGCTAGCGGGGAGAATGAGCAGTTCTTC; CDR3aa: CASSEEASGENEQFF
j_gene: TRBJ1-6; v_gene: TRBV19; d_gene: .; abundance: .; CDR3nt: TGTGCCAGTAAAGGGGTAAATTCACCCCTCCACTTT; CDR3aa: CASKGVNSPLHF
j_gene: TRBJ2-7; v_gene: TRBV10-1; d_gene: TRBD2; abundance: .; CDR3nt: TGCGCCAGCAGTGACCGGCGGGGGGGTATTGGCGAGCAGTACTTC; CDR3aa: CASSDRRGGIGEQYF
j_gene: TRBJ1-6; v_gene: TRBV28; d_gene: TRBD1; abundance: .; CDR3nt: TGTGCCAGCAGGACTCAGGGGGCCCCCTCCTATAATTCACCCCTCCACTTT; CDR3aa: CASRTQGAPSYNSPLHF
j_gene: TRBJ1-1; v_gene: TRBV12-3/TRBV12-4; d_gene: .; abundance: .; CDR3nt: TGTGCCAGCAGTTTAAATGCGGGTACTGAAGCTTTCTTT; CDR3aa: CASSLNAGTEAFF
j_gene: TRBJ2-2; v_gene: TRBV7-2; d_gene: .; abundance: .; CDR3nt: TGTGCCAGCAGCCAACGGTTAGGGAGGACCACCGGGGAGCTGTTTTTT; CDR3aa: CASSQRLGRTTGELFF
j_gene: TRBJ1-1; v_gene: TRBV5-1; d_gene: .; abundance: .; CDR3nt: TGCGCCAGCAGCTCCGCGATTAGACAGAACACTGAAGCTTTCTTT; CDR3aa: CASSSAIRQNTEAFF
j_gene: TRBJ1-6; v_gene: TRBV6-5; d_gene: TRBD1; abundance: .; CDR3nt: TGTGCCAGTTGGACAGGGAATTCACCCCTCCACTTT; CDR3aa: CASWTGNSPLHF
j_gene: TRBJ1-2; v_gene: TRBV6-5; d_gene: TRBD1; abundance: .; CDR3nt: TGTGCCATCTGGGGACAGTTCTATGGCTACACCTTC; CDR3aa: CAIWGQFYGYTF
j_gene: TRBJ2-1; v_gene: TRBV3-1/TRBV3-2; d_gene: TRBD2; abundance: .; CDR3nt: TGTGCCAGCAGCCCCCGAGCTAGCGGTTACAATGAGCAGTTCTTC; CDR3aa: CASSPRASGYNEQFF
j_gene: TRBJ2-1; v_gene: TRBV27; d_gene: .; abundance: once; CDR3nt: TGTGCCAGCAGTCCCCAGGGTAATGAGCAGTTCTTC; CDR3aa: CASSPQGNEQFF
j_gene: TRBJ2-1; v_gene: TRBV12-5; d_gene: TRBD2; abundance: .; CDR3nt: TGTGCTAGTGGTTTGATCCTAGGACTAGCGGGGGCCCCTGGGGATTACAATGAGCAGTTCTTC; CDR3aa: CASGLILGLAGAPGDYNEQFF
j_gene: TRBJ2-7; v_gene: TRBV9; d_gene: .; abundance: .; CDR3nt: TGTGCCAGCAGCGCCCGCTCGGACAGCGATTTATACGAGCAGTACTTC; CDR3aa: CASSARSDSDLYEQYF
j_gene: TRBJ1-2; v_gene: TRBV5-1; d_gene: TRBD1; abundance: .; CDR3nt: TGCGCCAGCCGACCTGGACAGGGGGGATTTTCCGGCTACACCTTC; CDR3aa: CASRPGQGGFSGYTF
j_gene: TRBJ2-1; v_gene: TRBV3-1/TRBV3-2; d_gene: .; abundance: .; CDR3nt: TGTGCCAGCAGCCAAGTCGCCAGCGGCGAGCAGTTCTTC; CDR3aa: CASSQVASGEQFF
j_gene: TRBJ2-6; v_gene: TRBV3-1/TRBV3-2; d_gene: TRBD1; abundance: .; CDR3nt: TGTGCCAGCAGCCAAGAAAGGGGGCCTGGGGCCAACGTCCTGACTTTC; CDR3aa: CASSQERGPGANVLTF
j_gene: TRBJ1-1; v_gene: TRBV6-4; d_gene: .; abundance: .; CDR3nt: TGTGCCAGCAGTGAGAGAGGATTCTCTACTGAAGCTTTCTTT; CDR3aa: CASSERGFSTEAFF
j_gene: TRBJ2-3; v_gene: TRBV5-6; d_gene: TRBD2; abundance: .; CDR3nt: TGTGCCAGCAGCTTAATCGGGGGGTCCCGAGATACGCAGTATTTT; CDR3aa: CASSLIGGSRDTQYF
j_gene: TRBJ1-1; v_gene: TRBV18; d_gene: .; abundance: .; CDR3nt: TGTGCCAGCTCACCGGGGGGGGACACTGAAGCTTTCTTT; CDR3aa: CASSPGGDTEAFF
j_gene: TRBJ1-2; v_gene: TRBV2; d_gene: .; abundance: .; CDR3nt: TGTGCCAGCAGTGAGAGCCTACAGATTAACTATGGCTACACCTTC; CDR3aa: CASSESLQINYGYTF
j_gene: TRBJ1-5; v_gene: TRBV7-8; d_gene: TRBD1; abundance: .; CDR3nt: TGTGCCAGCAGCTCAGACAGGGGAGGCAATCAGCCCCAGCATTTT; CDR3aa: CASSSDRGGNQPQHF
j_gene: TRBJ1-4; v_gene: TRBV28; d_gene: .; abundance: few; CDR3nt: TGTGCCAGCAGTTCCGGGTCCACTAATGAAAAACTGTTTTTT; CDR3aa: CASSSGSTNEKLFF
j_gene: TRBJ2-2; v_gene: TRBV19; d_gene: TRBD2; abundance: .; CDR3nt: TGTGCCAGTAGTATCCAGCGGGGGGCAGGGGAGCTGTTTTTT; CDR3aa: CASSIQRGAGELFF
j_gene: TRBJ1-2; v_gene: TRBV6-5; d_gene: .; abundance: .; CDR3nt: TGTGCCAGCACACGACAGCCAAACTATGGCTACACCTTC; CDR3aa: CASTRQPNYGYTF
j_gene: TRBJ2-3; v_gene: TRBV4-1; d_gene: TRBD1; abundance: .; CDR3nt: TGCGCCAGCAGACGAACAGGGGCCTACACAGATACGCAGTATTTT; CDR3aa: CASRRTGAYTDTQYF
j_gene: TRBJ2-7; v_gene: TRBV28; d_gene: .; abundance: .; CDR3nt: TGTGCCAGCAGTCCCCGAGGCAGGGTGGGTGGAAACGAGCAGTACTTC; CDR3aa: CASSPRGRVGGNEQYF
j_gene: TRBJ1-6; v_gene: TRBV18; d_gene: TRBD1; abundance: .; CDR3nt: TGTGCCAGCTCACCACCGGGTCAGGGGGCTGGGGCCCTCCACTTT; CDR3aa: CASSPPGQGAGALHF
j_gene: TRBJ1-1; v_gene: TRBV5-1; d_gene: TRBD1; abundance: .; CDR3nt: TGCGCCAGCAGCTTGACGGCAGGGGGAATGAACACTGAAGCTTTCTTT; CDR3aa: CASSLTAGGMNTEAFF
j_gene: TRBJ1-2; v_gene: TRBV19; d_gene: .; abundance: .; CDR3nt: TGTGCCAGTAGTAAGGAAGACAGGAGCGACTATGGCTACACCTTC; CDR3aa: CASSKEDRSDYGYTF
j_gene: TRBJ2-6; v_gene: TRBV19; d_gene: TRBD1; abundance: .; CDR3nt: TGTGCCAGTAGTACAGAGGGACAGGGAGGGGCCAACGTCCTGACTTTC; CDR3aa: CASSTEGQGGANVLTF
j_gene: TRBJ1-1; v_gene: TRBV5-1; d_gene: .; abundance: .; CDR3nt: TGCGCCAGCAGCTTGAGACCAGGGTTGGGCACTGAAGCTTTCTTT; CDR3aa: CASSLRPGLGTEAFF
j_gene: TRBJ1-1; v_gene: TRBV2; d_gene: .; abundance: .; CDR3nt: TGTGCCAGCAGTGAACAGGACACTGAAGCTTTCTTT; CDR3aa: CASSEQDTEAFF
j_gene: TRBJ2-7; v_gene: TRBV5-8; d_gene: .; abundance: once; CDR3nt: TGTGCCAGCAGCTTGGATGGGGGCGCTTGGAACGAGCAGTACTTC; CDR3aa: CASSLDGGAWNEQYF
j_gene: TRBJ2-7; v_gene: TRBV5-1; d_gene: .; abundance: .; CDR3nt: TGCGCCAGCAGCTTGACAGGCCACTCCTACGAGCAGTACTTC; CDR3aa: CASSLTGHSYEQYF
j_gene: TRBJ2-1; v_gene: TRBV2; d_gene: TRBD2; abundance: .; CDR3nt: TGTGCCAGCAGTGAAGCGTTGCCTAGCGGGGGTAATGAGCAGTTCTTC; CDR3aa: CASSEALPSGGNEQFF
j_gene: TRBJ1-2; v_gene: TRBV7-8; d_gene: .; abundance: once; CDR3nt: TGTGCCAGCAGCCGATGGGGGCTGGCGGGCTACACCTTC; CDR3aa: CASSRWGLAGYTF
j_gene: TRBJ1-4; v_gene: TRBV19; d_gene: .; abundance: .; CDR3nt: TGTGCCAGTAGGGGGGCCGGGCAGACTAATGAAAAACTGTTTTTT; CDR3aa: CASRGAGQTNEKLFF